This note documents a single T cell receptor (beta chain) sequence. The sample originates from a study of blood T cell repertoires in COVID-19. Study-level background: PBMCs, B-cell-depleted T cells, or T cells were the source of the cDNA or gDNA that made up the material.

The CDR3 length is 15 residues. V lost 4 bases and J lost 0; bases outside the gene matches: 3. Germline V gene data show CDR1 as SGHTA and CDR2 as FQGTGA. Per the original methods: Nucleated cell number was recorded as an estimate derived from reference gene primer amplification. The method was immunoSEQ multiplex PCR; TCRdb's version includes in-frame clones alone and lacks a portion of them. V and J calls and clone size come straight from that table; D and trimming were deduced from the DNA. The data hold 30,000 to 35,000 clones, with 85% to 95% observed a single time. What was sequenced was peripheral blood. The receptor was isolated from a human donor in a cohort sampled during active COVID-19. This chain connects TRBV7-3 to TRBJ2-3, with 8 bases lining up with TRBD2. The CDR3 nucleotides are TGTGCCAGCAGCTCAGCGGGAGTAAGCACAGATACGCAGTATTTT. Its translation: CASSSAGVSTDTQYF.